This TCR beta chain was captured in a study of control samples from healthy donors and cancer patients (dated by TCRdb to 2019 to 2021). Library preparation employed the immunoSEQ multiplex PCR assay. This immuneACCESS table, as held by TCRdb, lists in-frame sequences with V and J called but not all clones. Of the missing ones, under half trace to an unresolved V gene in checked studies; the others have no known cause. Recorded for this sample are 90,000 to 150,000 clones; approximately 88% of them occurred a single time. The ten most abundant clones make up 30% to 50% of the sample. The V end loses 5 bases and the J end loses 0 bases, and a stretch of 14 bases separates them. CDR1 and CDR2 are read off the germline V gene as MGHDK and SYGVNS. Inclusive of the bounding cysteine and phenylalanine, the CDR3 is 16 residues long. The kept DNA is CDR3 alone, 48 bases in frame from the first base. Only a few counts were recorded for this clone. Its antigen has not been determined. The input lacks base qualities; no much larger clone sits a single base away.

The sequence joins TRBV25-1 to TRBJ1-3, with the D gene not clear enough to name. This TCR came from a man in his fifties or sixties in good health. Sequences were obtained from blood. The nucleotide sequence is TGTGCCAGCAGTCCCGACCCTAGGCCCTCTGGAAACACCATATATTTT. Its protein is CASSPDPRPSGNTIYF.